What follows are 28 T cell receptor beta chains derived from one specimen sequenced in a study of T cells after somatic rescue of genetic block. Method: immunoSEQ multiplex PCR; TCRdb's copy keeps in-frame clones and lacks some. The table includes 55,000 or so clones, 90% to 96% detected once. Material for sequencing was peripheral blood mononuclear cells (PBMCs). Every receptor here comes from a child younger than two.

J is TRBJ2-7 and V is TRBV5-1; the match to TRBD1 covers 8 bases. The CDR3 runs 13 residues. The germline V gene encodes CDR1 SGHRS and CDR2 YFSETQ. V was pared by 4 bases and J by 4 bases, with 4 bases of the junction left unmatched. The CDR3 loop is CASSGDRSYEQYF. CDR3 DNA: TGCGCCAGCAGCGGGGACAGGTCATACGAGCAGTACTTC.

The chain has TRBV27 and TRBJ1-2; D gene ambiguous. Trimming removed 2 bases at V and 1 base at J, with 5 bases between. CDR3 size: 13 residues. CDR1 is MNHEY, CDR2 SMNVEV, per germline (reference sequence). CDR3 region: CASSLRGNYGYTF. The DNA of the CDR3 is TGTGCCAGCAGTTTACGCGGTAACTATGGCTACACCTTC.

This clone was counted once. The genes are TRBV28 and TRBJ2-2, with TRBD2 matching over 12 bases. In germline, CDR1 is MDHEN, CDR2 SYDVKM. This CDR3 is built from 16 residues. The trim removed 5 bases at V and 7 bases at J, leaving 8 bases unmatched. This chain's CDR3 is CASSLRTSGKDGELFF. The CDR3 nucleotides read TGTGCCAGCAGTCTCCGGACTAGCGGGAAGGACGGGGAGCTGTTTTTT.

The V gene is TRBV5-1, the J gene TRBJ2-3; 7 positions match TRBD2. The CDR3 sequence is 16 residues long. Germline V CDR1 and CDR2: SGHRS, YFSETQ. V lost 4 bases, J lost 2 bases, and 10 bases stayed unmatched. CDR3 nucleotides: TGCGCCAGCAGCCATCTCGGGGGAGGGCCCACAGATACGCAGTATTTT. Its protein is CASSHLGGGPTDTQYF.

J is TRBJ1-4 and V is TRBV18, with D uncertain. Germline lookup yields CDR1 KGHSH and CDR2 LQKENI. Trimming stripped 2 bases from V and 0 bases from J, with 10 bases between. The length of the CDR3 is 16 residues. In DNA, the CDR3 is TGTGCCAGCTCACCAAACTATGCTGCAACTAATGAAAAACTGTTTTTT. It yields the protein CASSPNYAATNEKLFF.

The chain combines TRBV12-2 with TRBJ2-1; the table's TRBD2 call for D was not verified on the DNA. TRBV12-2 constitutes a pseudogene. This CDR3 region has 15 residues. CDR3 bases: TGTGCAAGTCGTTTCAGCGGGAGGGCGTGGAATGAGCAGTTCTTC. It specifies CASRFSGRAWNEQFF.

V and J are TRBV19 and TRBJ2-1; D is possibly TRBD2 (5 bases). CDR3 length: 14 residues. Germline V gene data show CDR1 as LNHDA and CDR2 as SQIVND (reference sequence). Trimming removed 4 bases from V and 4 bases from J, with 11 bases in between. CDR3 DNA sequence: TGTGCCAGTAGTACCAAGCGGTTTTACAATGAGCAGTTCTTC. Translated, it gives CASSTKRFYNEQFF.

J is TRBJ2-2 and V is TRBV19, with D unresolved. CDR3 length: 13 residues. Germline V CDR1 and CDR2: LNHDA, SQIVND (reference sequence). Trimming took 4 bases from V and 1 from J, leaving 4 bases between them. This CDR3 is CASSTRNTGELFF. For the CDR3, the DNA is TGTGCCAGTAGTACAAGGAACACCGGGGAGCTGTTTTTT.

As for this clone: The sample has other DNA sequences that encode this CDR3 too. The chain recombines TRBV5-1 with TRBJ2-1, with no clear D. The CDR3 spans 12 residues. Germline V gene data show CDR1 as SGHRS and CDR2 as YFSETQ. With 0 bases removed from V and 6 bases from J, the gap between germline ends came to 4 bases. The CDR3 coding sequence is TGCGCCAGCAGCTTGGCGGGCAATGAGCAGTTCTTC. It specifies CASSLAGNEQFF.

The chain links TRBV18 to TRBJ1-1; maybe TRBD1 (6 bases). The germline V and J ends were trimmed by 5 bases and 1 base, with 14 bases remaining between them. The CDR3 is 15 residues long. Germline assignment: CDR1 KGHSH and CDR2 LQKENI. This chain's CDR3 is CASSSIQGGNTEAFF. The CDR3 DNA follows: TGTGCCAGCTCATCTATACAGGGAGGGAACACTGAAGCTTTCTTT.

The chain recombines TRBV30 with TRBJ2-7, with D perhaps matching TRBD2 (6 bases). With 0 bases removed from V and 5 bases from J, the gap between germline ends came to 14 bases. CDR3 length: 14 amino acids. The germline V gene has CDR1 GTSNPN and CDR2 SVGIG (reference sequence). The CDR3 loop is CAWSVGGSSHEQYF. CDR3 nucleotides: TGTGCCTGGAGTGTAGGAGGGAGCAGCCACGAGCAGTACTTC.

The rearrangement uses TRBV6-1 and TRBJ2-2, with 14 bases identical to TRBD2. J gave up 6 bases and V 6 bases, and 3 bases lay outside the gene matches. The CDR3 is 15 amino acids. Germline CDR1 reads MNHNS; CDR2 reads SASEGT. The CDR3 DNA reads as TGTGCCAGCAGGAGACTAGCGGGAGGGCCCGGGGAGCTGTTTTTT. It translates to CASRRLAGGPGELFF.

The chain couples TRBV18 to TRBJ2-5; D gene ambiguous. There are 12 residues in the CDR3. Germline CDR1 and CDR2: KGHSH and LQKENI. V was trimmed by 3 bases and J by 0 bases, leaving 2 bases between them. The CDR3 DNA reads TGTGCCAGCTCACCGTACCAAGAGACCCAGTACTTC. This translates into CASSPYQETQYF.

CDR3 loop: CSACPGETQYF. As DNA, the CDR3 is TGCAGTGCTTGTCCCGGGGAGACCCAGTACTTC. V is TRBV20-1 and J is TRBJ2-5; no firm D call. The germline gives CDR1 DFQATT, CDR2 SNEGSKA (reference sequence). Trimming cost V 5 bases and J 5 bases, with 9 bases left between them. The CDR3 consists of 11 residues.

The chain couples TRBV27 to TRBJ2-1; no clear D gene. The ends were cut back, 5 bases at V and 8 bases at J, with 13 bases in the middle. Germline V gives CDR1 MNHEY, CDR2 SMNVEV (reference sequence). The CDR3 has 13 amino acids. The CDR3 protein is CASSPPWVDEQFF. CDR3 DNA sequence: TGTGCCAGCAGTCCGCCGTGGGTAGATGAGCAGTTCTTC.

The chain recombines TRBV6-5 with TRBJ1-1, with TRBD1 identical over 8 bases. CDR1 and CDR2 (germline): MNHEY, SVGAGI. V shed 5 bases, J shed 5 bases, and the junction held 7 bases outside the gene matches. The CDR3 is 14 residues long. CDR3 nucleotide sequence: TGTGCCAGCAGTCGGACAGGGTTGTTGACTGAAGCTTTCTTT. Translated: CASSRTGLLTEAFF.

V gene TRBV4-1 combines with J gene TRBJ2-7; D is ambiguous. This CDR3 spans 14 amino acids. V lost 0 bases and J lost 3, with 9 bases in between. Germline V lookup: CDR1 MGHRA, CDR2 YSYEKL. In DNA form, the CDR3 reads TGCGCCAGCAGCCAAGATCGTTCCCGCTACGAGCAGTACTTC. Its protein is CASSQDRSRYEQYF.

V is TRBV29-1 and J is TRBJ1-1; the match to TRBD1 covers 8 bases. With V trimmed by 8 bases and J by 11 bases, 10 bases remained unmatched. Germline V gene data show CDR1 as SQVTM and CDR2 as ANQGSEA. This CDR3 contains 11 residues. CDR3 residues: CSSFGQGRAFF. The CDR3 nucleotides read TGCAGCTCCTTTGGACAGGGACGGGCTTTCTTT.

This chain connects TRBV28 to TRBJ2-3, with TRBD1 identical over 9 bases. The CDR3 contains 15 residues. V was pared by 7 bases and J by 0 bases, with 5 bases of the junction left unmatched. Germline CDR1 and CDR2: MDHEN and SYDVKM. The CDR3 loop is CASTVGTGSTDTQYF. CDR3 sequence (DNA): TGTGCCAGCACGGTGGGGACAGGGAGCACAGATACGCAGTATTTT.

The chain joins TRBV5-4 to TRBJ2-2; D tentatively reads TRBD1 or TRBD2 (5 bases each). V lost 2 bases, J lost 8 bases, and 13 bases lay in between. Germline lookup yields CDR1 SGHNT and CDR2 YYREEE (reference sequence). The CDR3 runs 14 residues. The CDR3 DNA is TGTGCCAGCAGCTTCGGGACCAAGGAAGGGGAGCTGTTTTTT. Translation gives CASSFGTKEGELFF.

V and J are TRBV27 and TRBJ2-5, with 7 bases that match TRBD2. Looked up from germline, CDR1 is MNHEY and CDR2 is SMNVEV (reference sequence). V shed 5 bases and J 5 bases; nucleotides not matched to a gene: 14. This CDR3 comprises 16 residues. CDR3 in amino acids: CASSPLSTSPRETQYF. The CDR3 DNA reads as TGTGCCAGCAGTCCACTCTCGACTAGCCCCCGCGAGACCCAGTACTTC.

J is TRBJ2-2 and V is TRBV4-1; 12 bases agree with TRBD2. The CDR3 extends over 17 amino acids. The junction had 8 bases not matched to a gene; V was cut back by 4 bases and J by 5 bases. Germline CDR1 reads MGHRA; CDR2 reads YSYEKL. DNA of the CDR3: TGCGCCAGCAGCCTGGTCCGGCTAGCGGGAGGGACCGGGGAGCTGTTTTTT. It yields the protein CASSLVRLAGGTGELFF.

The chain recombines TRBV28 with TRBJ2-1, with 12 bases matching TRBD2. The CDR3 runs to 21 residues. J gave up 2 bases and V 3 bases, and 17 bases lay outside the gene matches. Germline CDR1 and CDR2: MDHEN and SYDVKM. This chain's CDR3 is CASSLYRFKTSGRGAYNEQFF. The CDR3 DNA reads as TGTGCCAGCAGTTTGTACAGATTTAAGACTAGCGGGAGAGGGGCCTACAATGAGCAGTTCTTC.

The chain joins TRBV9 to TRBJ2-3; 10 nucleotides agree with TRBD2. This CDR3 contains 17 residues. V gave up 0 bases and J gave up 3 bases; unmatched junction bases: 7. The germline V gene has CDR1 SGDLS and CDR2 YYNGEE. CDR3 residues: CASSVGRSGRGTDTQYF. CDR3 bases: TGTGCCAGCAGCGTAGGTAGAAGCGGGAGGGGAACAGATACGCAGTATTTT.

This chain connects TRBV29-1 to TRBJ2-2; D might be TRBD1 (6 bases). Germline CDR1 reads SQVTM; CDR2 reads ANQGSEA. V shed 4 bases and J shed 0 bases, with 6 bases lying between them. CDR3 length: 13 amino acids. CDR3 sequence: CSVAGANTGELFF. The DNA of the CDR3 is TGCAGCGTTGCAGGGGCGAACACCGGGGAGCTGTTTTTT.

The CDR3 loop reads CASSFLGQGGNTIYF. As DNA, the CDR3 is TGTGCCAGCAGTTTCCTGGGACAGGGTGGAAACACCATATATTTT. This chain links TRBV28 with TRBJ1-3; 9 nucleotides agree with TRBD1. V trimming: 3 bases; J trimming: 3 bases; junction bases outside the gene matches: 3. This CDR3 is built from 15 residues. Germline V gene sequence: CDR1 MDHEN, CDR2 SYDVKM.

The V and J genes are TRBV4-2 and TRBJ1-1; the D is unclear. The V end was cut by 7 bases, the J end by 6 bases, with 9 bases between. Germline V lookup: CDR1 LGHNA, CDR2 YNFKEQ. The CDR3 loop spans 11 amino acids. CDR3 sequence: CASIYGAEAFF. The CDR3 DNA reads TGTGCCAGCATTTACGGGGCTGAAGCTTTCTTT.

V is TRBV4-1 and J is TRBJ2-1; 13 bases line up with TRBD2. The germline V gene has CDR1 MGHRA and CDR2 YSYEKL. Unmatched junction bases numbered 7, after V lost 3 bases and J lost 5 bases. This CDR3 contains 17 residues. The CDR3 DNA reads as TGCGCCAGCAGCCAGAGCCCTGGGACTAGCGGGAACAATGAGCAGTTCTTC. This codes for CASSQSPGTSGNNEQFF.